The 25 T cell receptor beta chains given below trace back to one sample, sequenced in a study of radiation and T cells in renal cell carcinoma. The method was immunoSEQ multiplex PCR; TCRdb's version includes in-frame clones alone and lacks a portion of them. The table includes approximately 120,000 clones, approximately 85% detected once. As to time point: blood 2 weeks post-SBRT. The treatment: 15 Gy SBRT to primary tumor, nephrectomy 4 weeks later. Here the sequenced sample was blood, taken from a patient whose treatment included radiotherapy and nephrectomy. All receptors come from a man in his forties or fifties with renal cell carcinoma.

This clone was seen just once. The V call is TRBV7-9, the J call TRBJ2-3; the D gene is possibly TRBD1 (6 bases). Germline lookup yields CDR1 SEHNR and CDR2 FQNEAQ (reference sequence). Trimming took off 4 bases at V and 5 bases at J, with 13 bases between the two ends. This CDR3 is 14 amino acids long. The CDR3: CASSSQGRQDTQYF. CDR3 DNA: TGTGCCAGCAGCTCACAGGGTCGACAAGATACGCAGTATTTT. Complete variable domain (other parts from reference TRBV7-9 and TRBJ2-3): DTGVSQNPRHKITKRGQNVTFRCDPISEHNRLYWYRQTLGQGPEFLTYFQNEAQLEKSRLLSDRFSAERPKGSFSTLEIQRTEQGDSAMYLCASSSQGRQDTQYFGPGTRLTVL.

A word on this clone: A junction end diverges from the germline sequence, so it may reflect a read error. Within the sample, other DNA sequences also encode this same CDR3. This chain joins TRBV14 and TRBJ1-1, with D perhaps TRBD1 (6 bases). In germline, CDR1 is SGHDN, CDR2 FVKESK. CDR3 length: 15 residues. CDR3 coding DNA: TGTGCCAGCAGCCAAGTGTGGGCGGGGGGCACTGAGGCTTTCTTT. Protein sequence: CASSQVWAGGTEAFF.

This CDR3 is CASSFAASGGKTQYF. The CDR3 DNA reads as TGTGCCAGCAGCTTCGCGGCTAGCGGGGGGAAGACCCAGTACTTC. The chain combines TRBV5-4 with TRBJ2-5; 11 bases align to TRBD2. This CDR3 is built from 15 residues. The J segment lost 6 bases and the V segment lost 2 bases, leaving 6 bases of the junction unmatched. Germline V gene sequence: CDR1 SGHNT, CDR2 YYREEE (reference sequence).

The chain recombines TRBV5-1 with TRBJ2-4; 14 positions agree with TRBD2. Germline assignment: CDR1 SGHRS and CDR2 YFSETQ. There are 16 residues in the CDR3. V trimming: 3 bases; J trimming: 5 bases; junction bases outside the gene matches: 4. As DNA, the CDR3 is TGCGCCAGCAGCTCGACTAGCGGGAGGGCCCAAAACATTCAGTACTTC. It yields the protein CASSSTSGRAQNIQYF.

The rearrangement links TRBV4-1 to TRBJ2-7; D may be TRBD2 (5 bases). This CDR3 has 16 amino acids. Trimming left V 1 base short and J 3 bases short, with 16 bases between. Germline V CDR1 and CDR2: MGHRA, YSYEKL. In DNA, the CDR3 is TGCGCCAGCAGCCAAGCCTTTCTAGCTCGGGTCTACGAGCAGTACTTC. Amino acid sequence: CASSQAFLARVYEQYF.

This chain links TRBV2 with TRBJ1-1, with D possibly being TRBD1 (5 bases). The CDR3 loop spans 14 amino acids. From germline, CDR1 is SNHLY and CDR2 FYNNEI. The V and J ends lost 8 bases and 4 bases respectively, with 17 bases between them. CDR3 DNA sequence: TGTGCCAGCCTCCCCGGGGGATGGGTCACTGAAGCTTTCTTT. Protein product: CASLPGGWVTEAFF. Complete variable domain (other parts from reference TRBV2 and TRBJ1-1): EPEVTQTPSHQVTQMGQEVILRCVPISNHLYFYWYRQILGQKVEFLVSFYNNEISEKSEIFDDQFSVERPDGSNFTLKIRSTKLEDSAMYFCASLPGGWVTEAFFGQGTRLTVV.

The chain has TRBV10-3 and TRBJ1-1; tentatively, D is TRBD1 (6 bases). Trimming stripped 6 bases from V and 1 base from J, with 12 bases between. The CDR3 extends over 14 amino acids. CDR1 is ENHRY, CDR2 SYGVKD, per germline. CDR3 DNA sequence: TGTGCCATCAGGGACAGCTTGGAGAACACTGAAGCTTTCTTT. Amino acid sequence: CAIRDSLENTEAFF.

This chain uses TRBV2 with TRBJ1-6; tentative D call: TRBD1 (5 bases). The CDR3 has 14 residues. The V gene lost 4 bases and the J gene lost 5 bases, with 9 bases spanning the gap. From germline, CDR1 is SNHLY and CDR2 FYNNEI. For the CDR3, the DNA is TGTGCCAGCAGTGTCCGACAGAATAATTCACCCCTCCACTTT. It yields the protein CASSVRQNNSPLHF.

The genes are TRBV7-8 and TRBJ1-2, with 7 nucleotides matching TRBD1. The CDR3 consists of 13 residues. The V and J ends lost 5 bases and 0 bases, in that order; junction bases with no gene match: 0. CDR1 and CDR2 (germline): SGHVS, FQNEAQ. The CDR3 loop reads CASSGTANYGYTF. CDR3 sequence (DNA): TGTGCCAGCAGCGGGACAGCTAACTATGGCTACACCTTC.

The J gene is TRBJ2-7, the V gene TRBV27; 7 bases line up with TRBD1. The germline V gene has CDR1 MNHEY and CDR2 SMNVEV (reference sequence). J was trimmed by 0 bases and V by 6 bases; bases with no gene match: 11. The CDR3 length is 16 residues. Here the CDR3 reads CASSLGQRNSSYEQYF. The CDR3 region has the DNA TGTGCCAGCAGCCTGGGACAGCGTAACAGCTCCTACGAGCAGTACTTC.

The genes are TRBV11-2 and TRBJ2-7; 7 bases match TRBD1. The V segment lost 4 bases and the J segment 4 bases; nucleotides outside the gene matches: 10. The length of the CDR3 is 15 residues. Germline CDR1 is SGHAT and CDR2 is FQNNGV. CDR3 nucleotide sequence: TGTGCCAGCAGCTCCGACAGGGAAAAATTTTACGAGCAGTACTTC. It is translated as CASSSDREKFYEQYF.

This clone occurred many times. The rearrangement links TRBV30 to TRBJ1-3, with 8 positions matching TRBD1. Germline CDR1 reads GTSNPN; CDR2 reads SVGIG (reference sequence). With 8 bases clipped from V and 3 bases from J, the junction kept 15 bases outside the gene matches. The CDR3 is 16 amino acids. CDR3 loop: CAIFPREDRGGNTIYF. DNA for the CDR3: TGTGCCATATTCCCCCGAGAAGACAGGGGTGGAAACACCATATATTTT.

This clone has a single count. In nucleotides, the CDR3 is TGTGCCAGCAGTAAAGCGGGGGGAGATACGCAGTATTTT. As protein: CASSKAGGDTQYF. The genes are TRBV6-5 and TRBJ2-3; 9 positions agree with TRBD2. Germline values: CDR1 MNHEY, CDR2 SVGAGI. Trimming at V came to 5 bases and at J to 5 bases, leaving 2 bases not matched to a gene. The CDR3 is 13 residues long.

This clone was picked up a small number of times. The chain carries TRBV30 and TRBJ1-1; 7 bases map to TRBD1. CDR1 is GTSNPN and CDR2 is SVGIG in the germline V gene (reference sequence). J gave up 2 bases and V 1 base, and 1 base lay outside the gene matches. The CDR3 extends over 13 amino acids. The CDR3 loop reads CAWSGDRNTEAFF. The CDR3 DNA reads as TGTGCCTGGAGTGGGGACAGAAACACTGAAGCTTTCTTT.

The V and J genes are TRBV5-1 and TRBJ2-1; 9 bases agree with TRBD2. There are 16 residues in the CDR3. Germline lookup yields CDR1 SGHRS and CDR2 YFSETQ. After removal of 4 bases from V and 8 bases from J, the junction contained 13 bases not matched to a gene. The CDR3 sequence is CASSPVGGRAGHEQFF. The CDR3 region has the DNA TGCGCCAGCAGCCCCGTGGGCGGGAGGGCCGGACATGAGCAGTTCTTC. The whole variable domain, remainder taken from reference TRBV5-1 and TRBJ2-1, is KAGVTQTPRYLIKTRGQQVTLSCSPISGHRSVSWYQQTPGQGLQFLFEYFSETQRNKGNFPGRFSGRQFSNSRSEMNVSTLELGDSALYLCASSPVGGRAGHEQFFGPGTRLTVL.

V gene TRBV7-3 combines with J gene TRBJ2-1; D uncertain. Trimming cost V 6 bases and J 6 bases, with 9 bases left between them. CDR1 is SGHTA, CDR2 FQGTGA, per germline. The CDR3 has 12 amino acids. The CDR3 sequence: CASSFFPNEQFF. The CDR3 DNA follows: TGTGCCAGCAGTTTTTTCCCCAATGAGCAGTTCTTC.

This chain joins TRBV4-2 and TRBJ2-1; possible D gene TRBD1, 6 bases. The CDR3 length is 16 residues. The V gene lost 0 bases and the J gene lost 2 bases, with 11 bases spanning the gap. Germline-derived CDR1 and CDR2 are LGHNA and YNFKEQ. CDR3 amino acids: CASSQDRGPPYNEQFF. The CDR3 DNA is TGTGCCAGCAGCCAAGACAGGGGTCCTCCCTACAATGAGCAGTTCTTC.

This clone was observed a single time. The chain combines TRBV6-5 with TRBJ2-5, with 9 nucleotides matching TRBD1. In germline, CDR1 is MNHEY, CDR2 SVGAGI. The ends lost 6 bases at V and 6 bases at J; junction bases unmatched: 8. The CDR3 is 14 amino acids. DNA for the CDR3: TGTGCCAGCAGGCCCACAGGGGGCGGGAAGACCCAGTACTTC. This codes for CASRPTGGGKTQYF.

This clone has a single count. J is TRBJ1-1 and V is TRBV7-8, with D possibly being TRBD1 (5 bases). Germline CDR1 is SGHVS and CDR2 is FQNEAQ. The CDR3 loop spans 15 amino acids. Trimming took off 6 bases at V and 0 bases at J, with 14 bases between the two ends. Here the CDR3 reads CASRPGLPMNTEAFF. The CDR3 bases are TGTGCCAGCAGGCCGGGACTTCCCATGAACACTGAAGCTTTCTTT.

This rearrangement joins TRBV18 to TRBJ2-1; the D call may be TRBD1 or TRBD2 (5 bases each). V lost 8 bases and J lost 0, with 8 bases in between. The CDR3 has 13 residues. Germline CDR1 reads KGHSH; CDR2 reads LQKENI. CDR3 coding DNA: TGTGCCAGCGGGACCGTCTCCTACAATGAGCAGTTCTTC. Its protein is CASGTVSYNEQFF.

This chain joins TRBV11-2 and TRBJ1-4; the D is unclear. The V gene lost 2 bases and the J gene lost 0 bases, with 4 bases spanning the gap. In germline, CDR1 is SGHAT, CDR2 FQNNGV. There are 14 residues in the CDR3. The DNA for the CDR3 is TGTGCCAGCAGCTTAAGTGCAACTAATGAAAAACTGTTTTTT. Translation: CASSLSATNEKLFF.

This clone was seen only a few times. V is TRBV4-2 and J is TRBJ1-6, with 8 bases aligning to TRBD1. The CDR3 runs to 16 residues. Trimming cost V 3 bases and J 4 bases; bases outside gene matches: 5. The V gene's germline CDR1 is LGHNA and CDR2 YNFKEQ. This chain's CDR3 is CASSHPRTGYNSPLHF. CDR3 bases: TGTGCCAGCAGCCACCCGAGGACAGGGTATAATTCACCCCTCCACTTT.

This sequence joins TRBV5-8 and TRBJ2-7; D tentatively reads TRBD1 or TRBD2 (5 bases each). V was clipped by 0 bases and J by 2 bases, with 15 bases between them. Germline V gene lookup returns CDR1 SGHTS and CDR2 YDEGEE. The CDR3 loop spans 16 amino acids. CDR3 sequence (DNA): TGTGCCAGCAGCTTGGGGGACGGTCGGGTAACCTACGAGCAGTACTTC. Its translation is CASSLGDGRVTYEQYF.

The rearrangement joins TRBV6-5 to TRBJ1-2; D might be TRBD1 (5 bases). Germline V gene lookup returns CDR1 MNHEY and CDR2 SVGAGI. The germline V and J ends were trimmed by 6 bases and 0 bases, with 11 bases remaining between them. The CDR3 is made up of 14 amino acids. CDR3: CASRDDSTNYGYTF. For the CDR3, the DNA is TGTGCCAGCAGAGACGACAGTACTAACTATGGCTACACCTTC.

The chain combines TRBV5-4 with TRBJ2-3; 7 bases agree with TRBD2. The V gene end was trimmed by 3 bases and the J gene end by 4 bases; junction bases not matched to a gene: 11. Germline assignment: CDR1 SGHNT and CDR2 YYREEE (reference sequence). The CDR3 loop spans 16 amino acids. In DNA form, the CDR3 reads TGTGCCAGCAGCTGGGAGGGGCGCAGGGTCGCAGATACGCAGTATTTT. Its translation is CASSWEGRRVADTQYF. Full variable domain (rest looked up from reference TRBV5-4 and TRBJ2-3): ETGVTQSPTHLIKTRGQQVTLRCSSQSGHNTVSWYQQALGQGPQFIFQYYREEENGRGNFPPRFSGLQFPNYSSELNVNALELDDSALYLCASSWEGRRVADTQYFGPGTRLTVL.